A single T cell receptor beta chain is shown here with its context. The data stem from a study of shared clonotypes between healthy human individuals. In germline, CDR1 is MDHEN, CDR2 SYDVKM. The CDR3 consists of 15 residues. With 7 bases removed from V and 5 bases from J, the gap between germline ends came to 17 bases. At deep level, the assay was performed. Assay used: immunoSEQ multiplex PCR; TCRdb lists only in-frame clones, some missing. The sample contains about 600,000 clones, around 81% of which appear only once. Sequencing was carried out using PBMCs. The chain employs TRBV28 and TRBJ1-4; a weak D match, TRBD1 (5 bases). This sequence was found in a woman in her forties in good health. Some clones in this sample may be carry-over from other donors' samples. CDR3 DNA: TGTGCCAGCAACCCCTCCGGGACTGCAAATGAAAAACTGTTTTTT. Translated: CASNPSGTANEKLFF.